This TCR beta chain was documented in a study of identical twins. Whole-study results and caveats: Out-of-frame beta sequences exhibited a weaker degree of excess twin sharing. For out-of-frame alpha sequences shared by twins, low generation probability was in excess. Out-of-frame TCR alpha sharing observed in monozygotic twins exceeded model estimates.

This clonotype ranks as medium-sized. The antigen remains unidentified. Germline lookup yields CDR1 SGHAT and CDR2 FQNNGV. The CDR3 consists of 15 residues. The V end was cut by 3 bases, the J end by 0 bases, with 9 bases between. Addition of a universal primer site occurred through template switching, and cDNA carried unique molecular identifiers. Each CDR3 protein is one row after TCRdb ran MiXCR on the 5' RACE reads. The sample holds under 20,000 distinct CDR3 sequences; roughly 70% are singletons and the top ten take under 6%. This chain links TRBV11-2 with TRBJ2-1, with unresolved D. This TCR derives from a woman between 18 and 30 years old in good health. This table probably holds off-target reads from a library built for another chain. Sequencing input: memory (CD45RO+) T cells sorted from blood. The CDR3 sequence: CASSLSRNSYNEQFF. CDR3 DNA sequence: TGTGCCAGCAGCTTGAGTCGGAACTCCTACAATGAGCAGTTCTTC. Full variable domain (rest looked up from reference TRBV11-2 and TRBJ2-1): EAGVAQSPRYKIIEKRQSVAFWCNPISGHATLYWYQQILGQGPKLLIQFQNNGVVDDSQLPKDRFSAERLKGVDSTLKIQPAKLEDSAVYLCASSLSRNSYNEQFFGPGTRLTVL.